These 31 T cell receptor beta chains were sequenced from one sample in a study of T cell responses to AZD1222 COVID-19 vaccine. Produced via immunoSEQ multiplex PCR; TCRdb's table is partial and in-frame only. The sample lists 80,000 or so clones, approximately 90% occurring once. The specimen was peripheral blood, collected on day 0 of AZD1222 vaccination. These receptors originate from an adult in good health.

The J gene is TRBJ2-3, the V gene TRBV10-1; TRBD2 agrees at 7 bases. Germline V gene lookup returns CDR1 WNHNN and CDR2 SYGVQD (reference sequence). V lost 3 bases and J lost 4; bases outside the gene matches: 7. The CDR3 runs 15 residues. The CDR3 reads CASSEVAGVPDTQYF. CDR3 DNA: TGCGCCAGCAGTGAAGTTGCGGGAGTCCCAGATACGCAGTATTTT.

About this clone itself: The sample has other DNA sequences that encode this CDR3 too. The chain joins TRBV18 to TRBJ1-2; TRBD1 aligns across 7 bases. Germline V gene data show CDR1 as KGHSH and CDR2 as LQKENI. CDR3 size: 13 residues. V lost 2 bases to trimming and J lost 3 bases; unmatched junction nucleotides: 0. In DNA form, the CDR3 reads TGTGCCAGCTCACCAGGACAGGACTATGGCTACACCTTC. Encoded protein: CASSPGQDYGYTF.

V gene TRBV7-8 combines with J gene TRBJ2-3; D unresolved. The V end was cut by 4 bases, the J end by 2 bases, with 7 bases between. CDR1 is SGHVS and CDR2 is FQNEAQ in the germline V gene. The CDR3 sequence is 13 residues long. CDR3 region: CASSSTVTDTQYF. The CDR3 DNA follows: TGTGCCAGCAGCTCGACTGTCACAGATACGCAGTATTTT.

The rearrangement uses TRBV11-2 and TRBJ2-1; possibly TRBD1 or TRBD2 for D (5 bases each). Trimming removed 2 bases at V and 11 bases at J, with 7 bases between. From germline, CDR1 is SGHAT and CDR2 FQNNGV. The CDR3 loop spans 11 amino acids. The CDR3 DNA follows: TGTGCCAGCAGCTTATGGGACCAGCAGTTCTTC. This gives the protein CASSLWDQQFF.

The chain carries TRBV7-8 and TRBJ1-4; TRBD1 aligns across 10 bases. The CDR3 runs to 16 residues. Germline V gene sequence: CDR1 SGHVS, CDR2 FQNEAQ. The junction had 6 bases not matched to a gene; V was cut back by 5 bases and J by 3 bases. CDR3 region: CASSLRDRGSNEKLFF. CDR3 nucleotides: TGTGCCAGCAGCCTCCGGGACAGGGGTTCTAATGAAAAACTGTTTTTT.

V gene TRBV12-3 or TRBV12-4 combines with J gene TRBJ2-5; D is uncertain. This CDR3 spans 13 amino acids. V gave up 1 base and J gave up 3 bases, with 6 bases separating them. CDR3 nucleotide sequence: TGTGCCAGCAGTTTAGGGGTGGAAGAGACCCAGTACTTC. This codes for CASSLGVEETQYF.

J is TRBJ1-1 and V is TRBV29-1; D may be TRBD1 (6 bases). The V and J ends lost 7 bases and 0 bases respectively, with 12 bases between them. This CDR3 spans 13 amino acids. The germline V gene has CDR1 SQVTM and CDR2 ANQGSEA. CDR3 coding DNA: TGCAGCGGTAAACAGGGCCTGAACACTGAAGCTTTCTTT. It yields the protein CSGKQGLNTEAFF. The complete variable domain, with remaining parts taken from reference TRBV29-1 and TRBJ1-1, reads SAVISQKPSRDICQRGTSLTIQCQVDSQVTMMFWYRQQPGQSLTLIATANQGSEATYESGFVIDKFPISRPNLTFSTLTVSNMSPEDSSIYLCSGKQGLNTEAFFGQGTRLTVV.

This clone was seen only a few times. This chain links TRBV7-3 with TRBJ2-1; D might be TRBD2 (5 bases). CDR1 and CDR2 (germline): SGHTA, FQGTGA. This CDR3 has 15 residues. Between the trimmed V and J ends, which lost 4 bases and 8 bases, there was a span of 18 bases. CDR3: CASSSGVNAGDEQFF. The CDR3 DNA is TGTGCCAGCAGCTCCGGAGTTAACGCCGGGGATGAGCAGTTCTTC.

The chain has TRBV5-8 and TRBJ2-3; 8 nucleotides agree with TRBD2. Germline CDR1 SGHTS, CDR2 YDEGEE. The CDR3 sequence is 15 residues long. J lost 3 bases, V lost 1 base, and 4 bases had no gene match. CDR3 in DNA: TGTGCCAGCAGCTTGTGGCGGGAGGTTACAGATACGCAGTATTTT. Translation gives CASSLWREVTDTQYF.

This chain uses TRBV29-1 with TRBJ2-2, with TRBD1 as a possible D gene (6 bases). V dropped 7 bases and J dropped 5 bases, with 17 bases sitting between them. This CDR3 has 14 amino acids. Germline V gene data show CDR1 as SQVTM and CDR2 as ANQGSEA. The CDR3 loop reads CSARVTGATGELFF. The CDR3 DNA is TGCAGCGCCCGGGTGACAGGAGCTACCGGGGAGCTGTTTTTT.

This clone has just one count. The chain couples TRBV4-1 to TRBJ1-3; a weak D match, TRBD1 (5 bases). V shed 2 bases and J shed 1 base, with 18 bases lying between them. The length of the CDR3 is 18 residues. CDR1 and CDR2 (germline): MGHRA, YSYEKL. CDR3 in amino acids: CASSQQGLSEISGNTIYF. CDR3 sequence (DNA): TGCGCCAGCAGCCAACAGGGACTTTCAGAGATTTCTGGAAACACCATATATTTT.

This rearrangement joins TRBV6-2 or TRBV6-3 to TRBJ1-5; 9 nucleotides agree with TRBD1. Germline trimming cut 5 bases from V and 0 bases from J; bases unmatched to any gene: 14. The germline CDR1 and CDR2 sequences are MNHEY and SVGEGT. The CDR3 runs to 19 residues. As DNA, the CDR3 is TGTGCCAGCAGTGGAGCCGGGACAGGGTCTCTTTATAGCAATCAGCCCCAGCATTTT. This codes for CASSGAGTGSLYSNQPQHF.

This clone was observed a few times. The chain links TRBV7-6 to TRBJ1-3; a possible D gene is TRBD1 (6 bases). The V end was cut by 1 base, the J end by 0 bases, with 19 bases between. The V gene's germline CDR1 is SGHVS and CDR2 FNYEAQ. The CDR3 runs to 19 residues. This CDR3 reads CASSLDLKRGSSSGNTIYF. CDR3 nucleotides: TGTGCCAGCAGCTTAGACCTTAAGAGGGGGTCGAGCTCTGGAAACACCATATATTTT.

The J gene is TRBJ1-2, the V gene TRBV9; D unclear. This CDR3 is built from 12 residues. Germline V gives CDR1 SGDLS, CDR2 YYNGEE. Deletions cut 2 bases from V and 6 bases from J, with 8 bases between. DNA of the CDR3: TGTGCCAGCAGCGTGGGAAGGCATGGCTACACCTTC. This translates into CASSVGRHGYTF.

The rearrangement joins TRBV27 to TRBJ2-7; no definite D call. Germline V gives CDR1 MNHEY, CDR2 SMNVEV (reference sequence). Trimming removed 2 bases at V and 5 bases at J, with 10 bases between. The CDR3 is 13 residues long. Here the CDR3 reads CASSLAWSHEQYF. The DNA for the CDR3 is TGTGCCAGCAGTTTAGCCTGGAGTCACGAGCAGTACTTC.

This clone was seen once. CDR3 residues: CASNTDRSPSYEQYF. The CDR3, as DNA: TGCGCCAGCAATACGGACAGGAGCCCCTCCTACGAGCAGTACTTC. The chain has TRBV10-1 and TRBJ2-7, with 7 bases matching TRBD1. The CDR3 is 15 residues long. V was pared by 7 bases and J by 0 bases, with 9 bases of the junction left unmatched. Germline V gene data show CDR1 as WNHNN and CDR2 as SYGVQD (reference sequence).

The V call is TRBV12-2, the J call TRBJ2-3; TRBD1 is taken as the D call from the table, unchecked against the DNA. TRBV12-2 is a listed pseudogene. This CDR3 comprises 17 residues. Written as DNA, the CDR3 is TGTGCAAGTCGCTTAGTAGGTCGGACAGGGGGGTCCCTGGCGCAGTATTTT. Its protein is CASRLVGRTGGSLAQYF.

The rearrangement links TRBV9 to TRBJ2-5; D perhaps matches TRBD2 (6 bases). Germline V CDR1 and CDR2: SGDLS, YYNGEE. This CDR3 has 16 amino acids. The V and J ends lost 0 bases and 5 bases respectively, with 17 bases between them. This chain's CDR3 is CASSVGHGTAGETQYF. The CDR3 nucleotides read TGTGCCAGCAGCGTAGGACACGGGACGGCGGGGGAGACCCAGTACTTC.

The V call is TRBV5-1, the J call TRBJ1-1, with 7 nucleotides matching TRBD1. This CDR3 has 16 amino acids. V shed 7 bases and J 5 bases; nucleotides not matched to a gene: 17. Per germline, CDR1 SGHRS and CDR2 YFSETQ. The CDR3 is CASRVQGMVTGTEAFF. The CDR3 DNA is TGCGCCAGCCGAGTACAGGGGATGGTGACCGGGACTGAAGCTTTCTTT.

The chain joins TRBV29-1 to TRBJ2-1; 9 bases map to TRBD1. The J segment lost 12 bases and the V segment lost 8 bases, leaving 20 bases of the junction unmatched. The CDR3 is 15 residues long. Looked up from germline, CDR1 is SQVTM and CDR2 is ANQGSEA. This CDR3 reads CSTDPGTGLISGQFF. CDR3 bases: TGCAGCACTGATCCCGGGACAGGGCTCATCTCTGGGCAGTTCTTC.

This clone was recorded a few times. The CDR3 reads CASLAAYEQYF. CDR3 nucleotide sequence: TGTGCCAGCCTGGCCGCCTACGAGCAGTACTTC. The chain links TRBV5-8 to TRBJ2-7, with D unclear. CDR1 and CDR2 from the germline V gene are SGHTS and YDEGEE. V shed 7 bases and J shed 2 bases, with 7 bases lying between them. This CDR3 has 11 residues.

This chain uses TRBV6-6 with TRBJ1-2; 9 nucleotides agree with TRBD1. V dropped 4 bases and J dropped 8; count of bases not matched to a gene: 8. The CDR3 sequence is 14 residues long. The germline V gene encodes CDR1 MNHNY and CDR2 SVGAGI (reference sequence). The CDR3 sequence is CASSSTGQGLGYTF. The CDR3 DNA is TGTGCCAGCAGTTCCACCGGACAGGGGTTGGGCTACACCTTC.

The chain has TRBV19 and TRBJ1-3; a weak D match, TRBD1 (6 bases). V was pared by 6 bases and J by 0 bases, with 9 bases between. This CDR3 spans 14 amino acids. Per the germline V gene, CDR1 is LNHDA and CDR2 is SQIVND (reference sequence). The CDR3 DNA reads as TGTGCCAGTAGGAGACAGGTCTCTGGAAACACCATATATTTT. This translates into CASRRQVSGNTIYF.

This clone was found once. The rearrangement joins TRBV15 to TRBJ2-1; D uncertain. V lost 7 bases to trimming and J lost 0 bases, with 10 bases between them. This CDR3 has 14 residues. Germline CDR1 and CDR2: LNHNV and YYDKDF (reference sequence). CDR3 coding DNA: TGTGCCACCAAACACGAGAGCTCCTACAATGAGCAGTTCTTC. Translated, it gives CATKHESSYNEQFF.

This chain connects TRBV2 to TRBJ2-7; no firm D call. This CDR3 is built from 14 residues. Trimming cost V 6 bases and J 0 bases, with 12 bases left between them. Germline CDR1 SNHLY, CDR2 FYNNEI. DNA for the CDR3: TGTGCCAGCAGCGCGACCTTAAGCTCCTACGAGCAGTACTTC. This gives the protein CASSATLSSYEQYF.

The chain has TRBV10-3 and TRBJ2-2; the match to TRBD1 covers 7 bases. This CDR3 is 15 amino acids long. Germline CDR1 and CDR2: ENHRY and SYGVKD. Trimming cost V 6 bases and J 7 bases; bases outside gene matches: 11. The CDR3 DNA reads as TGTGCCATCAGGGACTCGACAGGGCAAGTCGGGGAGCTGTTTTTT. Translated, it gives CAIRDSTGQVGELFF.

This clone was recorded only once. This sequence joins TRBV6-5 and TRBJ2-1, with D unresolved. V was shortened by 0 bases and J by 3 bases, with 12 bases between the two germline ends. Germline V gene lookup returns CDR1 MNHEY and CDR2 SVGAGI. The CDR3 is made up of 16 amino acids. The CDR3 DNA reads as TGTGCCAGCAGTTACTCGTACGACACGAGCTACAATGAGCAGTTCTTC. Protein: CASSYSYDTSYNEQFF.

The chain links TRBV12-3 or TRBV12-4 to TRBJ2-3; weak D call: TRBD2 (5 bases). V lost 6 bases and J lost 10, with 17 bases in between. The CDR3 sequence is 13 residues long. CDR3 sequence reads: CASSHSLEGPQYF. The CDR3 DNA reads TGTGCCAGCAGCCACTCCTTAGAGGGTCCGCAGTATTTT.

The CDR3 region has the DNA TGTGCCAGTAGTACGAGTTCCAGGGTGGGCTACACCTTC. Amino acids: CASSTSSRVGYTF. The chain joins TRBV19 to TRBJ1-2; a possible D gene is TRBD1 (5 bases). Germline CDR1 is LNHDA and CDR2 is SQIVND (reference sequence). The V end lost 4 bases, the J end lost 8 bases, and 14 bases lay between the germline ends. This CDR3 comprises 13 residues.

This chain uses TRBV6-2 or TRBV6-3 with TRBJ2-7; 8 nucleotides line up with TRBD2. The V gene's germline CDR1 is MNHEY and CDR2 SVGEGT. V trimming: 7 bases; J trimming: 3 bases; junction bases outside the gene matches: 8. The CDR3 extends over 14 amino acids. This chain's CDR3 is CASTPLGTSYEQYF. Written as DNA, the CDR3 is TGTGCCAGCACCCCCCTTGGGACTAGCTACGAGCAGTACTTC.

The chain combines TRBV27 with TRBJ1-1; no definite D call. V was shortened by 4 bases and J by 6 bases, with 12 bases between the two germline ends. The CDR3 totals 13 residues. Germline V gene lookup returns CDR1 MNHEY and CDR2 SMNVEV (reference sequence). CDR3 in amino acids: CASSYLPGAEAFF. The CDR3, as DNA: TGTGCCAGCAGTTATTTGCCTGGGGCTGAAGCTTTCTTT.